The 23 T cell receptor beta chains reported below all come from one sample, sequenced in a study of blood T cell repertoires in COVID-19. Sequencing was performed with immunoSEQ multiplex PCR; in TCRdb, only in-frame clones are kept and a portion is missing. The table records 300,000 or so clones, about 85% of them present only once. The sequenced sample was PBMCs or T cells enriched from blood (not recorded which). These receptors all stem from a woman in her thirties who had recovered from COVID-19.

The sample holds a few counts of this clone. V and J are TRBV29-1 and TRBJ1-1; no clear D. The CDR3 is 11 amino acids. Trimming shortened V by 8 bases and J by 0 bases, and 7 bases separated the two germline ends. Germline V lookup: CDR1 SQVTM, CDR2 ANQGSEA. CDR3 DNA: TGCAGCTCAAGCGTGAACACTGAAGCTTTCTTT. It translates to CSSSVNTEAFF.

The rearrangement joins TRBV19 to TRBJ1-4, with D possibly being TRBD1 (5 bases). This CDR3 is built from 14 residues. The V gene's germline CDR1 is LNHDA and CDR2 SQIVND (reference sequence). The V end lost 6 bases, the J end lost 2 bases, and 10 bases lay between the germline ends. The CDR3 DNA reads as TGTGCCAGTAGCCCAGGGTGGACTAATGAAAAACTGTTTTTT. The encoded protein is CASSPGWTNEKLFF.

The rearrangement joins TRBV6-2 or TRBV6-3 to TRBJ1-5, with D unclear. Germline V gene data show CDR1 as MNHEY and CDR2 as SVGEGT. The CDR3 covers 17 residues. Trimming stripped 2 bases from V and 2 bases from J, with 16 bases between. The CDR3 reads CASSYPIAPGRNQPQHF. The CDR3 coding sequence is TGTGCCAGCAGTTACCCCATAGCGCCCGGGCGCAATCAGCCCCAGCATTTT.

This chain connects TRBV20-1 to TRBJ2-7; D remains ambiguous. CDR1 is DFQATT, CDR2 SNEGSKA, per germline (reference sequence). CDR3 size: 12 residues. Trimming left V 3 bases short and J 2 bases short, with 8 bases between. The CDR3 loop is CSASHRAYEQYF. Written as DNA, the CDR3 is TGCAGTGCTAGTCACAGAGCCTACGAGCAGTACTTC.

The genes are TRBV19 and TRBJ2-2; D is uncertain. This CDR3 is built from 13 residues. Per the germline V gene, CDR1 is LNHDA and CDR2 is SQIVND (reference sequence). V was cut by 5 bases and J by 4 bases, with 8 bases left in between. This chain's CDR3 is CASSLIPTGELFF. CDR3 bases: TGTGCCAGTAGTTTAATTCCCACCGGGGAGCTGTTTTTT.

This clone occurred once. The CDR3, as DNA: TGTGCCACCTCCGGGACAGGGGGTAACTATGGCTACACCTTC. Protein sequence: CATSGTGGNYGYTF. The gene calls are TRBV5-4 and TRBJ1-2, with TRBD1 matching 11 bases. The germline gives CDR1 SGHNT, CDR2 YYREEE (reference sequence). The CDR3 extends over 14 amino acids. Trimming at V came to 9 bases and at J to 1 base, leaving 5 bases not matched to a gene.

The chain links TRBV6-5 to TRBJ1-2; D remains unclear. Trimming took 6 bases from V and 5 from J, leaving 19 bases between them. The CDR3 has 15 amino acids. CDR1 is MNHEY, CDR2 SVGAGI, per germline. In DNA, the CDR3 is TGTGCCAGCAGACCCTCCTCGGTAGCGCTTTATGGCTACACCTTC. Protein sequence: CASRPSSVALYGYTF.

J is TRBJ1-1 and V is TRBV9, with D unresolved. V dropped 3 bases and J dropped 5 bases, with 14 bases sitting between them. The CDR3 contains 14 residues. CDR1 is SGDLS, CDR2 YYNGEE, per germline. As DNA, the CDR3 is TGTGCCAGCAGCGCGGACTCCTATTATACTGAAGCTTTCTTT. It yields the protein CASSADSYYTEAFF. Full variable domain (missing parts from reference TRBV9 and TRBJ1-1): DSGVTQTPKHLITATGQRVTLRCSPRSGDLSVYWYQQSLDQGLQFLIQYYNGEERAKGNILERFSAQQFPDLHSELNLSSLELGDSALYFCASSADSYYTEAFFGQGTRLTVV.

V gene TRBV7-9 combines with J gene TRBJ1-3; no definite D call. From germline, CDR1 is SEHNR and CDR2 FQNEAQ (reference sequence). The CDR3 extends over 15 amino acids. Deletions cut 5 bases from V and 2 bases from J, with 13 bases between. CDR3 region: CASSLSSVAGNTIYF. The CDR3 bases are TGTGCCAGCAGCCTAAGTTCGGTGGCTGGAAACACCATATATTTT.

This chain uses TRBV6-2 or TRBV6-3 with TRBJ1-5, with D hard to call. Germline V gene lookup returns CDR1 MNHEY and CDR2 SVGEGT. V was pared by 3 bases and J by 5 bases, with 8 bases between. This CDR3 has 13 amino acids. Here the CDR3 DNA reads TGTGCCAGCAGTTATGGAGGATATCAGCCCCAGCATTTT. It translates to CASSYGGYQPQHF.

The chain recombines TRBV19 with TRBJ2-1; D might be TRBD1 (6 bases). The V end lost 5 bases, the J end lost 8 bases, and 7 bases lay between the germline ends. The V gene's germline CDR1 is LNHDA and CDR2 SQIVND (reference sequence). The CDR3 has 11 amino acids. The CDR3 reads CASSAGDEQFF. The CDR3 DNA is TGTGCCAGTAGTGCAGGGGATGAGCAGTTCTTC.

This rearrangement joins TRBV9 to TRBJ1-1; TRBD1 might be the D (6 bases). The CDR3 has 14 residues. The V gene lost 5 bases and the J gene lost 2 bases, with 13 bases spanning the gap. Germline loops: CDR1 SGDLS, CDR2 YYNGEE. The CDR3 is CASSPAGDNTEAFF. CDR3 in DNA: TGTGCCAGCAGTCCCGCAGGGGATAACACTGAAGCTTTCTTT.

The CDR3: CAISSTDMNTEAFF. The CDR3 coding sequence is TGTGCCATCAGTTCGACAGACATGAACACTGAAGCTTTCTTT. This chain links TRBV10-3 with TRBJ1-1; D perhaps matches TRBD1 (5 bases). There are 14 residues in the CDR3. The ends were cut back, 5 bases at V and 0 bases at J, with 10 bases in the middle. Germline lookup yields CDR1 ENHRY and CDR2 SYGVKD.

CDR3 region: CASRSPGIDQPQHF. CDR3 bases: TGTGCCAGCAGGAGCCCAGGGATCGATCAGCCCCAGCATTTT. V gene TRBV6-6 combines with J gene TRBJ1-5, with D possibly matching TRBD1 (5 bases). Trimming removed 6 bases from V and 5 bases from J, with 14 bases in between. The CDR3 length is 14 residues. From germline, CDR1 is MNHNY and CDR2 SVGAGI (reference sequence).

This chain links TRBV6-5 with TRBJ2-7, with a tentative D call TRBD2 (7 bases). V gave up 4 bases and J gave up 8 bases, with 12 bases separating them. The CDR3 extends over 12 amino acids. Germline lookup yields CDR1 MNHEY and CDR2 SVGAGI. DNA of the CDR3: TGTGCCAGCAGTTCGCCGGGGGGCAAGCAGTACTTC. Amino acid sequence: CASSSPGGKQYF.

The J gene is TRBJ2-7, the V gene TRBV14; D possibly corresponds to TRBD1 (6 bases). CDR3 length equals 12 residues. V shed 2 bases and J shed 6 bases, with 8 bases lying between them. Per germline, CDR1 SGHDN and CDR2 FVKESK. This CDR3 reads CASSQQGFEQYF. DNA for the CDR3: TGTGCCAGCAGCCAACAGGGGTTCGAGCAGTACTTC.

The chain carries TRBV27 and TRBJ1-2; 7 positions agree with TRBD1. Germline CDR1 and CDR2: MNHEY and SMNVEV (reference sequence). The V gene end was trimmed by 6 bases and the J gene end by 0 bases; junction bases not matched to a gene: 10. The CDR3 has 16 residues. The CDR3, as DNA: TGTGCCAGCAGCCCTTCTACGGGACAGCCTAACTATGGCTACACCTTC. Amino acid sequence: CASSPSTGQPNYGYTF.

The rearrangement links TRBV4-1 to TRBJ2-1; 8 bases fit TRBD2. Germline V gene sequence: CDR1 MGHRA, CDR2 YSYEKL. V lost 4 bases to trimming and J lost 2 bases; unmatched junction nucleotides: 7. CDR3 length equals 16 residues. The CDR3 DNA reads TGCGCCAGCAGCCCGGGAGGGACCAACACCTACAATGAGCAGTTCTTC. Translating gives CASSPGGTNTYNEQFF.

The chain couples TRBV5-5 to TRBJ1-3; D ambiguous. Germline V gene data show CDR1 as SGHKS and CDR2 as YYEKEE (reference sequence). The V and J ends lost 6 bases and 1 base respectively, with 11 bases between them. The CDR3 runs 14 residues. CDR3: CASTNSVSGNTIYF. CDR3 nucleotides: TGTGCCAGCACCAACTCTGTATCTGGAAACACCATATATTTT. Full variable domain (missing parts from reference TRBV5-5 and TRBJ1-3): DAGVTQSPTHLIKTRGQQVTLRCSPISGHKSVSWYQQVLGQGPQFIFQYYEKEERGRGNFPDRFSARQFPNYSSELNVNALLLGDSALYLCASTNSVSGNTIYFGEGSWLTVV.

The chain recombines TRBV28 with TRBJ1-5; 9 positions agree with TRBD1. CDR3 length: 16 residues. In germline, CDR1 is MDHEN, CDR2 SYDVKM. J gave up 7 bases and V 3 bases, and 10 bases lay outside the gene matches. This CDR3 is CASSLFGTGLRQPQHF. CDR3 sequence (DNA): TGTGCCAGCAGTTTGTTCGGGACAGGGCTTCGGCAGCCCCAGCATTTT.

This sequence joins TRBV6-5 and TRBJ2-4; D is unresolved. The V and J ends lost 5 bases and 4 bases respectively, with 9 bases between them. CDR3 length: 13 amino acids. The germline gives CDR1 MNHEY, CDR2 SVGAGI. CDR3 DNA sequence: TGTGCCAGCAGTCAGGCCGAAAAAAACATTCAGTACTTC. It is translated as CASSQAEKNIQYF.

V is TRBV7-3 and J is TRBJ1-1; D gene ambiguous. The V end was cut by 2 bases, the J end by 1 base, with 5 bases between. The germline gives CDR1 SGHTA, CDR2 FQGTGA. The CDR3 spans 13 residues. The CDR3 nucleotides are TGTGCCAGCAGCTTAGAGGCGAACACTGAAGCTTTCTTT. Residues: CASSLEANTEAFF.

V is TRBV30 and J is TRBJ2-3; possibly TRBD1 for D (5 bases). V was cut by 2 bases and J by 3 bases, with 9 bases left in between. This CDR3 spans 13 amino acids. Germline V CDR1 and CDR2: GTSNPN, SVGIG (reference sequence). CDR3 nucleotides: TGTGCCTGGAGTATTGGACATACAGATACGCAGTATTTT. Translation gives CAWSIGHTDTQYF.